This T cell receptor beta chain was captured in a study of blood T cell repertoires in COVID-19. Study-wide context: Nucleic acid was either cDNA or gDNA, and it came from T cells, B-cell-depleted T cells, or PBMCs.

Germline values: CDR1 ENHRY, CDR2 SYGVKD. This CDR3 region has 17 residues. V lost 0 bases, J lost 0 bases, and 9 bases lay in between. Seattle patients were enrolled while actively infected and followed longitudinally. TCRdb's copy holds only in-frame clones and misses some; the assay was immunoSEQ multiplex PCR. The sample lists a few hundred thousand clones; 80% to 85% were seen once. The gene calls are TRBV10-3 and TRBJ1-6, with D maybe TRBD1 (6 bases). The sequence was obtained from an older person with COVID-19, enrolled during active disease. Sequenced material: peripheral blood. The CDR3 DNA sequence: TGTGCCATCAGTGAGTCGACAGGAAGCTCCTATAATTCACCCCTCCACTTT. Protein product: CAISESTGSSYNSPLHF.